This T cell receptor (beta chain) was sequenced for a study of blood T cells in healthy people across ages. The use of a sample-barcoded 5' primer and a J-beta primer mix characterized a second PCR of roughly 6 to 12 cycles. One entry per CDR3 protein, called by TCRdb with MiXCR from the 5' RACE reads. The table has roughly 900,000 distinct CDR3 sequences, around 26% seen once; the top ten hold approximately 15%. The donors, aged about 6 to 100, were healthy Caucasians from Russia. V shed 2 bases and J 4 bases; nucleotides not matched to a gene: 6. Germline CDR1 SNHLY, CDR2 FYNNEI. The CDR3 has 17 amino acids.

Input material: blood. The receptor was isolated from a woman of 80 years or more in good health. The rearrangement joins TRBV2 to TRBJ2-2, with 11 bases lining up with TRBD2. DNA for the CDR3: TGTGCCAGCAGTGAATTGGCCGGGACTAGCGGCACCGGGGAGCTGTTTTTT. This translates into CASSELAGTSGTGELFF.